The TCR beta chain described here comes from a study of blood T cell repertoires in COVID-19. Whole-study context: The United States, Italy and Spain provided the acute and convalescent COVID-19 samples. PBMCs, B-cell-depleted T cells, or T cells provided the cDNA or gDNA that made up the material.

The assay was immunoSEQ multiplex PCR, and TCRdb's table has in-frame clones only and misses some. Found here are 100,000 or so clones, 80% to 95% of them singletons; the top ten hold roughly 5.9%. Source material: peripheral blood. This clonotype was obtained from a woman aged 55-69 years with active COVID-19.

In nucleotides, the CDR3 is TGTGCCAGTCACCGGGACAGGGTATTTAATGAGCAGTTCTTC. It yields the protein CASHRDRVFNEQFF. The chain has TRBV19 and TRBJ2-1, with TRBD1 matching over 9 bases. Germline CDR1 is LNHDA and CDR2 is SQIVND (reference sequence). V lost 8 bases and J lost 7; bases outside the gene matches: 9. This CDR3 spans 14 amino acids.